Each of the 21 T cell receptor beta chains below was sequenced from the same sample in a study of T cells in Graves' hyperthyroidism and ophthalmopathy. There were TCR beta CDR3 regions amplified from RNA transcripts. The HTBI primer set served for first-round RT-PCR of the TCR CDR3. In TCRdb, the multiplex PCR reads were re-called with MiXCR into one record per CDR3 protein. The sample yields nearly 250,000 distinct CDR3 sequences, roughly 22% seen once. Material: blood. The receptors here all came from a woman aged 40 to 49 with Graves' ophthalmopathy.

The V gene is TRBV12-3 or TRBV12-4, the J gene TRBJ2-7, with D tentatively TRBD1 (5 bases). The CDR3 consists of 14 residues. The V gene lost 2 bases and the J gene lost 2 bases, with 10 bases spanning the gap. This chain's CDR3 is CASSLSRTPYEQYF. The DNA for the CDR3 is TGTGCCAGCAGTTTATCTCGGACACCCTACGAGCAGTACTTC.

Here the CDR3 DNA reads TGTGCCAGTAGGCAGGCAGCGATCGCCTACACAGATACGCAGTATTTT. As protein: CASRQAAIAYTDTQYF. The chain joins TRBV19 to TRBJ2-3, with D unclear. The CDR3 runs to 16 residues. CDR1 is LNHDA and CDR2 is SQIVND in the germline V gene (reference sequence). V gave up 6 bases and J gave up 2 bases, with 18 bases separating them.

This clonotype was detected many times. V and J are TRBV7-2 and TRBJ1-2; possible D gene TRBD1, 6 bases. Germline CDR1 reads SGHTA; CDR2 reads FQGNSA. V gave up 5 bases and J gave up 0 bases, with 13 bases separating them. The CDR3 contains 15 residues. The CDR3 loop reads CASSINTGTNYGYTF. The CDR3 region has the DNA TGTGCCAGCAGCATCAACACAGGGACTAACTATGGCTACACCTTC.

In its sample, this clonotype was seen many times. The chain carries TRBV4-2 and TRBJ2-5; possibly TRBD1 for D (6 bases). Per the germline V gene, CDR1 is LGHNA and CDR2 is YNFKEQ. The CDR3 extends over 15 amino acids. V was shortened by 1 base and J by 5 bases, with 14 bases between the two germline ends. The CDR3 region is CASSQGAGAWETQYF. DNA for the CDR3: TGTGCCAGCAGCCAAGGGGCAGGGGCCTGGGAGACCCAGTACTTC.

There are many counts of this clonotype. The CDR3 coding sequence is TGTGCCAGCAGCACTCGGTCCGAGCAGTACTTC. Amino acids: CASSTRSEQYF. The rearrangement uses TRBV3-1 and TRBJ2-7; D remains ambiguous. Trimming shortened V by 5 bases and J by 6 bases, and 8 bases separated the two germline ends. Looked up from germline, CDR1 is LGHDT and CDR2 is YNNKEL (reference sequence). CDR3 length: 11 amino acids.

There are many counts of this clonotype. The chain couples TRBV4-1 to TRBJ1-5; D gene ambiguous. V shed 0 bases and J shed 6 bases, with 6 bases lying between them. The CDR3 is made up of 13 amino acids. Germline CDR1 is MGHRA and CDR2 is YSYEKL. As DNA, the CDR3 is TGCGCCAGCAGCCAAGATGAGTTTCAGCCCCAGCATTTT. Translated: CASSQDEFQPQHF.

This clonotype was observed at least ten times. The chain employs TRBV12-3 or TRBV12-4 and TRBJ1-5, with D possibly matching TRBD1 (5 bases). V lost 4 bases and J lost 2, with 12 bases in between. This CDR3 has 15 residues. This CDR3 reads CASSSEGIGNQPQHF. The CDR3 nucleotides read TGTGCCAGCAGTTCTGAGGGGATTGGCAATCAGCCCCAGCATTTT.

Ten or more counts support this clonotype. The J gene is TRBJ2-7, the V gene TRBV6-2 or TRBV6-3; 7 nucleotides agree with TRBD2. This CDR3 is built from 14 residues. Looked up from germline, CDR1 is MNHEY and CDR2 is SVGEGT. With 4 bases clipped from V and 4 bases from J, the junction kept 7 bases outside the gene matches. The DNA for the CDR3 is TGTGCCAGCAGTTTGGTTAGCGGGTCTTACGAGCAGTACTTC. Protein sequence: CASSLVSGSYEQYF.

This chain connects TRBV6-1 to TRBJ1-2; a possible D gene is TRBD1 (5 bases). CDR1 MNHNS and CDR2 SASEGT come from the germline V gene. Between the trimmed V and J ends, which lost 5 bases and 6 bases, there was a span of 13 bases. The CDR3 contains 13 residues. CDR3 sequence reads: CASSISGTHGYTF. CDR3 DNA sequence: TGTGCCAGCAGTATTTCCGGGACTCATGGCTACACCTTC.

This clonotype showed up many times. For the CDR3, the DNA is TGCAGCGTTGAAGGAACCACTATCTATGGCTACACCTTC. Its translation: CSVEGTTIYGYTF. The chain has TRBV29-1 and TRBJ1-2; D is ambiguous. Per the germline V gene, CDR1 is SQVTM and CDR2 is ANQGSEA. Trimming pared 1 base from V and 4 bases from J, leaving 10 bases between. The CDR3 is 13 residues long.

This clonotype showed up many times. The CDR3 loop is CASSVAPQGLSGNTIYF. The CDR3, as DNA: TGTGCCAGCAGCGTAGCCCCACAGGGCTTGTCTGGAAACACCATATATTTT. The rearrangement links TRBV9 to TRBJ1-3, with a tentative D call TRBD1 (6 bases). With 0 bases removed from V and 1 base from J, the gap between germline ends came to 14 bases. The CDR3 covers 17 residues. Germline values: CDR1 SGDLS, CDR2 YYNGEE. The variable domain in full, with the rest retrieved from reference TRBV9 and TRBJ1-3, is DSGVTQTPKHLITATGQRVTLRCSPRSGDLSVYWYQQSLDQGLQFLIQYYNGEERAKGNILERFSAQQFPDLHSELNLSSLELGDSALYFCASSVAPQGLSGNTIYFGEGSWLTVV.

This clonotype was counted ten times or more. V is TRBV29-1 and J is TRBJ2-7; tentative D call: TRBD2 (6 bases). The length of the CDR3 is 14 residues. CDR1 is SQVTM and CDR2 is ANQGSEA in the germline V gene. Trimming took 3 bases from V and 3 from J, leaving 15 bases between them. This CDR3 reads CSVEGVRGSYEQYF. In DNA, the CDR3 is TGCAGCGTTGAGGGTGTCCGGGGGAGCTACGAGCAGTACTTC.

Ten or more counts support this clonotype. CDR3 sequence (DNA): TGTGCCAGCAGCACTCCCGGGGCCCTTCTCCGGGACACTGAAGCTTTCTTT. Amino acids: CASSTPGALLRDTEAFF. The genes are TRBV7-8 and TRBJ1-1, with D perhaps TRBD1 (5 bases). Per the germline V gene, CDR1 is SGHVS and CDR2 is FQNEAQ. V lost 5 bases and J 3 bases, leaving 22 bases between the germline ends. The CDR3 runs 17 residues.

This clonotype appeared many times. CDR3 in DNA: TGTGCCAGCAGCTCGGGGGGGACTAAATCCTACGAGCAGTACTTC. Protein product: CASSSGGTKSYEQYF. This chain links TRBV11-1 with TRBJ2-7; 8 bases fit TRBD2. Unmatched junction bases numbered 6, after V lost 4 bases and J lost 1 base. There are 15 residues in the CDR3. CDR1 is SGHAT and CDR2 is FQDESV in the germline V gene (reference sequence).

This CDR3 is CASKPTGEETQYF. The CDR3, as DNA: TGTGCCAGCAAACCAACGGGGGAAGAGACCCAGTACTTC. The rearrangement links TRBV6-2 or TRBV6-3 to TRBJ2-5, with D possibly being TRBD2 (6 bases). V gave up 7 bases and J gave up 3 bases, with 12 bases separating them. CDR1 is MNHEY, CDR2 SVGEGT, per germline. CDR3 length: 13 residues.

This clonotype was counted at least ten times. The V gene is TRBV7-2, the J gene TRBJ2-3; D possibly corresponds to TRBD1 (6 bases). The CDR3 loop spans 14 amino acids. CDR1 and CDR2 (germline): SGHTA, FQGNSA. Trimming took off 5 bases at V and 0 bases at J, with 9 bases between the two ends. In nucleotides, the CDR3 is TGTGCCAGCAGCCCCGACAGGAGCACAGATACGCAGTATTTT. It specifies CASSPDRSTDTQYF. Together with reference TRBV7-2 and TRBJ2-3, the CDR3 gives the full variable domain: GAGVSQSPSNKVTEKGKDVELRCDPISGHTALYWYRQSLGQGLEFLIYFQGNSAPDKSGLPSDRFSAERTGGSVSTLTIQRTQQEDSAVYLCASSPDRSTDTQYFGPGTRLTVL.

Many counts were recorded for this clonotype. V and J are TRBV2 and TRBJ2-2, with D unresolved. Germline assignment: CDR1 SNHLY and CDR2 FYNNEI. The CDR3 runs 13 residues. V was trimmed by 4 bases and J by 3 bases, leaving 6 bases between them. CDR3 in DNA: TGTGCCAGCAGTGTAGACTACACCGGGGAGCTGTTTTTT. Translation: CASSVDYTGELFF.

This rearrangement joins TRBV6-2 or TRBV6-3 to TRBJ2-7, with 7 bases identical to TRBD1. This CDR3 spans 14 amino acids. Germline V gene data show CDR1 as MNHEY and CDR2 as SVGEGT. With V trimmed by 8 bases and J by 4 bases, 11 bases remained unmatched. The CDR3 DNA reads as TGTGCCAGCGAAGTGGCAGGGGGTAGGTACGAGCAGTACTTC. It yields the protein CASEVAGGRYEQYF.

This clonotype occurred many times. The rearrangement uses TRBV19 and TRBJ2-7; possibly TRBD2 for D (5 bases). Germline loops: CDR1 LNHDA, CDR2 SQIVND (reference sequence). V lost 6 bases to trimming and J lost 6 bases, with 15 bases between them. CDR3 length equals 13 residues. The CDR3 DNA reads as TGTGCCAGTAGCTCGCGGGTGTGGGGCGAGCAGTACTTC. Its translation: CASSSRVWGEQYF.

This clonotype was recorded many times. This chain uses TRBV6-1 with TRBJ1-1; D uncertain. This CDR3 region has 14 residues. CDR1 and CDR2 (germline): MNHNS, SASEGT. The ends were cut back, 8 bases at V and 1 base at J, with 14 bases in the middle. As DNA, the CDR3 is TGTGCCAGCGCGCACGGAGCTACGAACACTGAAGCTTTCTTT. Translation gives CASAHGATNTEAFF.

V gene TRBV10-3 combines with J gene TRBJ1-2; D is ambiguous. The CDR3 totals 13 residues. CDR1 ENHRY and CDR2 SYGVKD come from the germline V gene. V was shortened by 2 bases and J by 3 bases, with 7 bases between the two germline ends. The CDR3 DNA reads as TGTGCCATCAGTGAGCTCGGGTACTATGGCTACACCTTC. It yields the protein CAISELGYYGYTF.